These 13 T cell receptor beta chains originate from one sample sequenced in a study of T cells after posttransplantation cyclophosphamide. Data came from immunoSEQ multiplex PCR; TCRdb stores just in-frame clones and leaves some out. The table shows 1,500 to 2,000 clones, with roughly 70% occurring only once. Treatment was busulfan-fludarabine conditioning, a marrow graft, and cyclophosphamide on days +3 and +4. The sample was CD8+ T cells sorted from PBMCs, taken after allogeneic stem cell transplant with posttransplant cyclophosphamide. The receptors shown here come from a male patient between 25 and 40 years old who received an allogeneic stem cell transplant from a related donor, was CMV-positive, and had acute GVHD only. Some T cells could come from the graft donor.

To note about this clone: With only one base between it and a far larger clone, this is likely a read error. The chain combines TRBV4-3 with TRBJ1-2, with 8 bases lining up with TRBD1. Losses at the gene ends were 0 bases for V and 5 bases for J; bases not matched to a gene: 5. From germline, CDR1 is LGHNA and CDR2 YSLEER. The CDR3 contains 15 residues. The CDR3 protein is CASSQDWTGQYGYTF. CDR3 DNA: TGCGCCAGCAGCCAAGATTGGACAGGGCAATATGGCTACACCTTC.

In regard to this clone: The sample carries other DNA sequences with the same CDR3. The chain is built from TRBV10-3 and TRBJ2-7; D not resolved. The germline V and J ends were trimmed by 3 bases and 1 base, with 4 bases remaining between them. Germline values: CDR1 ENHRY, CDR2 SYGVKD. This CDR3 has 12 residues. CDR3 DNA sequence: TGTGCCATCAGTGACAGTTCCTACGAGCAGTACTTC. Protein: CAISDSSYEQYF.

This clone was seen only a few times. Other nucleotide sequences in the sample specify the same CDR3. The CDR3 region is CASSSSGGAYNEQFF. The CDR3 DNA reads TGCGCCAGCAGCTCGAGCGGGGGGGCCTACAATGAGCAGTTCTTC. This chain uses TRBV5-1 with TRBJ2-1; 10 nucleotides align to TRBD2. Germline lookup yields CDR1 SGHRS and CDR2 YFSETQ. After removal of 3 bases from V and 2 bases from J, the junction contained 2 bases not matched to a gene. This CDR3 region has 15 residues.

The rearrangement joins TRBV6-5 to TRBJ1-2, with TRBD1 matching over 7 bases. V lost 2 bases and J lost 14; bases outside the gene matches: 8. This CDR3 has 12 residues. The V gene's germline CDR1 is MNHEY and CDR2 SVGAGI. The CDR3 sequence is CASSYLGRGKTF. CDR3 coding DNA: TGTGCCAGCAGTTACCTCGGCAGGGGGAAGACCTTC.

V gene TRBV29-1 combines with J gene TRBJ1-1; possibly TRBD1 for D (6 bases). Trimming stripped 5 bases from V and 0 bases from J, with 10 bases between. The CDR3 runs 13 residues. CDR1 and CDR2 (germline): SQVTM, ANQGSEA. CDR3 nucleotide sequence: TGCAGCGTTCTAAGGGACATGAACACTGAAGCTTTCTTT. Encoded protein: CSVLRDMNTEAFF.

V and J are TRBV25-1 and TRBJ1-3; D might be TRBD1 (5 bases). The CDR3 spans 11 residues. V gave up 7 bases and J gave up 8 bases, with 9 bases separating them. From germline, CDR1 is MGHDK and CDR2 SYGVNS. CDR3 region: CASTPGDTIYF. For the CDR3, the DNA is TGTGCCAGCACCCCGGGGGACACCATATATTTT.

The chain uses TRBV27 and TRBJ2-3, with 12 bases lining up with TRBD2. Germline CDR1 and CDR2: MNHEY and SMNVEV (reference sequence). V was clipped by 6 bases and J by 5 bases; unmatched bases: 6. This CDR3 has 15 amino acids. As DNA, the CDR3 is TGTGCCAGCAGGACGACTAGCGGGGGATTAGATACGCAGTATTTT. As protein: CASRTTSGGLDTQYF.

For the CDR3, the DNA is TGTGCCAGCAGCTTTTTCACAGGGCCGTACGAGCAGTACTTC. It translates to CASSFFTGPYEQYF. The V and J genes are TRBV11-2 and TRBJ2-7, with D possibly being TRBD1 (6 bases). The length of the CDR3 is 14 residues. With 3 bases removed from V and 4 bases from J, the gap between germline ends came to 13 bases. Germline V lookup: CDR1 SGHAT, CDR2 FQNNGV.

CDR3 in DNA: TGTGCCAGCAGCGAACGGACAGGGTACGAGCAGTACTTC. Its translation: CASSERTGYEQYF. The chain employs TRBV9 and TRBJ2-7, with 8 nucleotides matching TRBD1. The CDR3 runs 13 residues. CDR1 and CDR2 (germline): SGDLS, YYNGEE. Germline trimming cut 3 bases from V and 4 bases from J; bases unmatched to any gene: 3.

This rearrangement joins TRBV6-5 to TRBJ1-5; a possible D gene is TRBD1 (5 bases). The V gene's germline CDR1 is MNHEY and CDR2 SVGAGI. V was shortened by 8 bases and J by 7 bases, with 18 bases between the two germline ends. This CDR3 contains 14 residues. In DNA form, the CDR3 reads TGTGCCAGCGGGGCGACGGACGGCAGCCAGCCCCAGCATTTT. Encoded protein: CASGATDGSQPQHF.

Sample share makes this clone hyperexpanded. The chain has TRBV28 and TRBJ1-1; 10 positions agree with TRBD1. CDR1 MDHEN and CDR2 SYDVKM come from the germline V gene. This CDR3 region has 16 residues. V shed 5 bases, J shed 3 bases, and the junction held 9 bases outside the gene matches. CDR3 in amino acids: CASSPFDRGPDTEAFF. The CDR3 DNA is TGTGCCAGCAGTCCCTTCGACAGGGGGCCAGACACTGAAGCTTTCTTT.

The chain couples TRBV28 to TRBJ1-1; maybe TRBD1 (5 bases). The CDR3 has 14 residues. Per germline, CDR1 MDHEN and CDR2 SYDVKM. Trimming stripped 5 bases from V and 6 bases from J, with 16 bases between. The CDR3 sequence is CASSPLQGLPEAFF. The CDR3 DNA reads TGTGCCAGCAGTCCCCTGCAGGGTCTCCCTGAAGCTTTCTTT.

V is TRBV4-1 and J is TRBJ2-1; no clear D gene. Germline V gives CDR1 MGHRA, CDR2 YSYEKL. V was pared by 0 bases and J by 14 bases, with 8 bases between. The CDR3 sequence is 11 residues long. The CDR3 sequence is CASSQDRGKFF. The DNA for the CDR3 is TGCGCCAGCAGCCAAGATCGCGGAAAGTTCTTC.